This entry lists 15 T cell receptor beta chains sequenced from one sample in a study of blood T cell repertoires in COVID-19. The protocol was immunoSEQ multiplex PCR, while the TCRdb copy is restricted to in-frame clones and leaves out a portion. The table records over 300,000 clones, 65% to 90% of them present only once. The specimen was peripheral blood. The receptor set was obtained from a human donor in a cohort sampled during active COVID-19.

This chain joins TRBV6-5 and TRBJ2-7; maybe TRBD1 (5 bases). V was clipped by 7 bases and J by 2 bases, with 18 bases between them. From germline, CDR1 is MNHEY and CDR2 SVGAGI. CDR3 length equals 15 residues. In DNA form, the CDR3 reads TGTGCCAGCACCTTAGGACATCAAGCGACCTACGAGCAGTACTTC. Translation: CASTLGHQATYEQYF.

The chain uses TRBV2 and TRBJ1-4, with D perhaps TRBD1 (6 bases). There are 16 residues in the CDR3. Germline V gene sequence: CDR1 SNHLY, CDR2 FYNNEI. The V end was cut by 6 bases, the J end by 8 bases, with 22 bases between. CDR3 protein: CASSPPGAPSSEKLFF. In nucleotides, the CDR3 is TGTGCCAGCAGCCCACCAGGGGCCCCTTCGTCAGAAAAACTGTTTTTT.

This chain links TRBV14 with TRBJ1-3; D is possibly TRBD1 (5 bases). The CDR3 consists of 16 residues. V was trimmed by 5 bases and J by 0 bases, leaving 14 bases between them. The V gene's germline CDR1 is SGHDN and CDR2 FVKESK. Written as DNA, the CDR3 is TGTGCCAGCAGCGAAAAGGCGGGGCACTCTGGAAACACCATATATTTT. As protein: CASSEKAGHSGNTIYF.

The J gene is TRBJ2-2, the V gene TRBV2; 9 bases fit TRBD2. With V trimmed by 5 bases and J by 7 bases, 8 bases remained unmatched. The CDR3 has 15 residues. CDR1 and CDR2 from the germline V gene are SNHLY and FYNNEI. The CDR3, as DNA: TGTGCCAGCAGTTACAGCGGGGGGCAGGGCGGGGAGCTGTTTTTT. It yields the protein CASSYSGGQGGELFF.

This chain connects TRBV9 to TRBJ2-2, with TRBD2 as a possible D gene (6 bases). Per germline, CDR1 SGDLS and CDR2 YYNGEE. V was shortened by 0 bases and J by 4 bases, with 10 bases between the two germline ends. This CDR3 is built from 15 residues. CDR3: CASSVERGGTGELFF. The CDR3 DNA is TGTGCCAGCAGCGTAGAACGGGGAGGCACCGGGGAGCTGTTTTTT.

In its sample, this clone was seen a few times. The gene calls are TRBV19 and TRBJ1-6, with TRBD1 matching 7 bases. The CDR3 is 14 residues long. CDR1 and CDR2 from the germline V gene are LNHDA and SQIVND (reference sequence). V trimming: 6 bases; J trimming: 7 bases; junction bases outside the gene matches: 6. CDR3 protein: CASRYRGGNSPLHF. CDR3 nucleotide sequence: TGTGCCAGTAGGTACAGGGGTGGAAATTCACCCCTCCACTTT.

The V gene is TRBV5-1, the J gene TRBJ1-2; D is perhaps TRBD1 (5 bases). V was cut by 0 bases and J by 3 bases, with 15 bases left in between. Germline assignment: CDR1 SGHRS and CDR2 YFSETQ. CDR3 size: 16 residues. The CDR3 sequence is CASSLGYMDTDYGYTF. The CDR3 nucleotides are TGCGCCAGCAGCTTGGGATATATGGACACGGACTATGGCTACACCTTC. Drawing the rest from reference TRBV5-1 and TRBJ1-2, the complete variable domain is KAGVTQTPRYLIKTRGQQVTLSCSPISGHRSVSWYQQTPGQGLQFLFEYFSETQRNKGNFPGRFSGRQFSNSRSEMNVSTLELGDSALYLCASSLGYMDTDYGYTFGSGTRLTVV.

The genes are TRBV2 and TRBJ1-6; 8 positions match TRBD1. V lost 6 bases to trimming and J lost 10 bases; unmatched junction nucleotides: 11. The length of the CDR3 is 15 residues. CDR1 SNHLY and CDR2 FYNNEI come from the germline V gene. The CDR3 protein is CASRARTGLGSPLHF. The CDR3 nucleotides are TGTGCCAGCAGGGCCCGGACAGGGCTCGGATCACCCCTCCACTTT.

V usage is TRBV7-3 and J usage is TRBJ1-6; D may be TRBD1 (5 bases). CDR1 and CDR2 from the germline V gene are SGHTA and FQGTGA. This CDR3 comprises 13 residues. The germline V and J ends were trimmed by 2 bases and 7 bases, with 6 bases remaining between them. The DNA for the CDR3 is TGTGCCAGCAGCTTAGACAGAAATTCACCCCTCCACTTT. Its translation is CASSLDRNSPLHF.

The gene calls are TRBV27 and TRBJ2-6; 7 nucleotides line up with TRBD1. The germline V gene encodes CDR1 MNHEY and CDR2 SMNVEV (reference sequence). V lost 8 bases and J lost 5; bases outside the gene matches: 12. The CDR3 has 16 residues. This CDR3 is CASRYSQGSRANVLTF. The CDR3 coding sequence is TGTGCCAGCCGGTATTCACAGGGGTCTCGGGCCAACGTCCTGACTTTC. The whole variable domain, filled in from reference TRBV27 and TRBJ2-6, reads EAQVTQNPRYLITVTGKKLTVTCSQNMNHEYMSWYRQDPGLGLRQIYYSMNVEVTDKGDVPEGYKVSRKEKRNFPLILESPSPNQTSLYFCASRYSQGSRANVLTFGAGSRLTVL.

The chain joins TRBV2 to TRBJ1-1; D not resolved. This CDR3 has 13 amino acids. Trimming cost V 7 bases and J 0 bases, with 9 bases left between them. Germline V CDR1 and CDR2: SNHLY, FYNNEI. DNA for the CDR3: TGTGCCAGCACCCGGGTGGTGAACACTGAAGCTTTCTTT. This codes for CASTRVVNTEAFF.

The rearrangement links TRBV7-3 to TRBJ2-6; TRBD1 is a possible D gene (5 bases). This CDR3 comprises 17 residues. With 1 base removed from V and 0 bases from J, the gap between germline ends came to 10 bases. Germline-derived CDR1 and CDR2 are SGHTA and FQGTGA. This CDR3 is CASSLRQLPSGANVLTF. CDR3 sequence (DNA): TGTGCCAGCAGCTTAAGACAGTTACCCTCTGGGGCCAACGTCCTGACTTTC.

This sequence joins TRBV4-1 and TRBJ1-5; TRBD1 is a possible D gene (6 bases). The V and J ends lost 3 bases and 4 bases respectively, with 16 bases between them. Looked up from germline, CDR1 is MGHRA and CDR2 is YSYEKL. CDR3 length: 16 amino acids. CDR3: CASSQGVLGGNQPQHF. The CDR3 DNA reads TGCGCCAGCAGCCAGGGGGTCTTAGGGGGAAATCAGCCCCAGCATTTT.

The chain recombines TRBV24-1 with TRBJ1-6, with a tentative D call TRBD1 (6 bases). Between the trimmed V and J ends, which lost 0 bases and 3 bases, there was a span of 11 bases. The CDR3 contains 17 residues. Looked up from germline, CDR1 is KGHDR and CDR2 is SFDVKD. The CDR3 DNA follows: TGTGCCACCAGTGATTTGGGGGGGGCCGGCTATAATTCACCCCTCCACTTT. Protein sequence: CATSDLGGAGYNSPLHF.

The V and J genes are TRBV4-1 and TRBJ1-5, with 8 bases matching TRBD1. With V trimmed by 1 base and J by 2 bases, 10 bases remained unmatched. CDR1 is MGHRA, CDR2 YSYEKL, per germline. The CDR3 is 18 residues long. The CDR3, as DNA: TGCGCCAGCAGCCAAGGGTGGCAGGGGGCGATCGGCAATCAGCCCCAGCATTTT. This gives the protein CASSQGWQGAIGNQPQHF.